Here is one T cell receptor (beta chain) with its context. In the source study's methods: Estimation of nucleated cell counts relied on the amplification of reference gene primers. The data were produced by immunoSEQ multiplex PCR, yet TCRdb's version contains in-frame clones alone and is incomplete. The V and J calls and clone size come from that table; D and trimming were worked out from the DNA. Here the sample spans about 160,000 clones, about 91% being singletons. The data were obtained in a study of blood T cell repertoires in COVID-19. About the study: Samples of COVID-19 (acute and convalescent) were obtained from the United States, Italy and Spain. The cDNA or gDNA used as material had been derived from T cells, B-cell-depleted T cells, or PBMCs.

Germline V CDR1 and CDR2: KGHSH, LQKENI. The CDR3 loop spans 15 amino acids. The V and J ends lost 3 bases and 7 bases respectively, with 15 bases between them. The clonotype comes from an older woman who had recovered from COVID-19. Sequencing was carried out using peripheral blood. The V gene is TRBV18, the J gene TRBJ1-4; D is ambiguous. The CDR3 region is CASSPSGGFSEKLFF. CDR3 nucleotide sequence: TGTGCCAGCTCACCTTCTGGAGGGTTTTCTGAAAAACTGTTTTTT.